This T cell receptor beta chain stems from a study of identical twins' blood T cells. The CDR3 extends over 14 amino acids. Trimming cost V 6 bases and J 4 bases; bases outside gene matches: 12. Germline-derived CDR1 and CDR2 are DFQATT and SNEGSKA (reference sequence). Six healthy women, forming three identical twin pairs, donated samples. Reared together, all three twin pairs probably met the same infectious agents and vaccines. Each TCR cDNA library carried sample-specific barcodes on both ends. Study processing details: Each library had roughly 2.2 to 3.6 million CDR3 reads and about 100,000 to nearly 500,000 clonotypes. Using its own MiXCR run on the 5' RACE reads, TCRdb lists one record per CDR3 protein. For this entry, the V and J calls and clone size follow TCRdb and not the study's own pipeline. Among roughly 380,000 distinct CDR3 sequences listed, 25% to 35% were seen once.

Sequencing was performed on PBMCs. The chain joins TRBV20-1 to TRBJ2-7; 7 bases align to TRBD1. The receptor was isolated from a woman aged 18 to 55 in good health. CDR3 nucleotides: TGCAGTGCCCGAAGGGACAGTGGTCGGTACGAGCAGTACTTC. Its translation is CSARRDSGRYEQYF.